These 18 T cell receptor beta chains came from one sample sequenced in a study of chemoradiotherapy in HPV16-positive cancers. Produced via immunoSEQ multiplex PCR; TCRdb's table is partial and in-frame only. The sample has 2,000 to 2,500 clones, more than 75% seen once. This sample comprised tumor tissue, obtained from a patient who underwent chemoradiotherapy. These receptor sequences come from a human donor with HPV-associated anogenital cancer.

The CDR3 sequence: CAAPGAYEQYF. CDR3 coding DNA: TGTGCCGCCCCAGGCGCCTACGAGCAGTACTTC. This sequence joins TRBV6-1 and TRBJ2-7, with no clear D. From germline, CDR1 is MNHNS and CDR2 SASEGT. This CDR3 spans 11 amino acids. The ends were cut back, 11 bases at V and 2 bases at J, with 10 bases in the middle.

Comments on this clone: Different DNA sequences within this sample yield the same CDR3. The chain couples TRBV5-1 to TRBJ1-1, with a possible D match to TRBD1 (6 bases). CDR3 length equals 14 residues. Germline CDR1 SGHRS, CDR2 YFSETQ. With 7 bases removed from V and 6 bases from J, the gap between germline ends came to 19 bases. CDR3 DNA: TGCGCCAGCGAGGTGGCAGGAGGGGGGGCTGAAGCTTTCTTT. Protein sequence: CASEVAGGGAEAFF.

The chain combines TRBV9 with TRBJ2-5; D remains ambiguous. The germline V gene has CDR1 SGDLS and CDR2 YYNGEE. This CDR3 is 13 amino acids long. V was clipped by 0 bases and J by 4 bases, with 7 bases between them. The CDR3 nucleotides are TGTGCCAGCAGCGTAGACCTGGCAGAGACCCAGTACTTC. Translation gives CASSVDLAETQYF.

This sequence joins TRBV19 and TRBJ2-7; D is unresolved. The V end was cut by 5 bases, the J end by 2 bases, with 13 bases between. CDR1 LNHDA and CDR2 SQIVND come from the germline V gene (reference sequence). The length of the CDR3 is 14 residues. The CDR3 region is CASSSAPGPYEQYF. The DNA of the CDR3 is TGTGCCAGTAGTTCTGCGCCCGGTCCCTACGAGCAGTACTTC.

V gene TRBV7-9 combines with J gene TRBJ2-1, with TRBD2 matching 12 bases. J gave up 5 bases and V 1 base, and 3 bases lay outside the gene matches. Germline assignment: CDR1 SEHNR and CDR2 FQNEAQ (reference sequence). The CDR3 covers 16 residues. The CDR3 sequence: CASSLGTSGIDNEQFF. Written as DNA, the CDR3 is TGTGCCAGCAGCTTAGGGACTAGCGGGATTGACAATGAGCAGTTCTTC.

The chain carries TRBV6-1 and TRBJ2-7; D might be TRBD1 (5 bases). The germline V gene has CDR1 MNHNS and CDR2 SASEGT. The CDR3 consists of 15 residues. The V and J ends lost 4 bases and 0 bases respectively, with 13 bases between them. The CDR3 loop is CASSVELTASYEQYF. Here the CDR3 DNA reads TGTGCCAGCAGTGTGGAGCTGACAGCCTCCTACGAGCAGTACTTC.

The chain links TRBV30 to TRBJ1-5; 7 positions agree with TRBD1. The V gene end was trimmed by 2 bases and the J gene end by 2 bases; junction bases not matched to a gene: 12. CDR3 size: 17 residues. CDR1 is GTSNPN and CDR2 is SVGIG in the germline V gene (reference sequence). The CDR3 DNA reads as TGTGCCTGGAGTAAGGGGGCCCGGGGCAGGCGCAATCAGCCCCAGCATTTT. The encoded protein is CAWSKGARGRRNQPQHF.

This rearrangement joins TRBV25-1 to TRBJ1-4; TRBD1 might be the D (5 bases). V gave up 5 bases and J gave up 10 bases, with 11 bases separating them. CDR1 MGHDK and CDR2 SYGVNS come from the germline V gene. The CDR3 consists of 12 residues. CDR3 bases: TGTGCCAGCAGTCCGCAGGGACGAAAACTGTTTTTT. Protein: CASSPQGRKLFF.

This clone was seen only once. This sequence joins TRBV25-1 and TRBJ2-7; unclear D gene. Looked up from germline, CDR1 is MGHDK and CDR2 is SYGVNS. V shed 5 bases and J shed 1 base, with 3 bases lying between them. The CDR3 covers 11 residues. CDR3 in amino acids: CASSRSYEQYF. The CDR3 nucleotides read TGTGCCAGCAGTCGATCCTACGAGCAGTACTTC.

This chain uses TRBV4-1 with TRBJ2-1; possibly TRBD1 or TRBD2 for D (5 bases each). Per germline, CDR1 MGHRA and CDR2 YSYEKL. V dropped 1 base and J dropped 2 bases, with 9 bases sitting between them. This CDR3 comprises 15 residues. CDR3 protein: CASSQGGTPYNEQFF. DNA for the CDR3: TGCGCCAGCAGCCAAGGAGGGACCCCCTACAATGAGCAGTTCTTC.

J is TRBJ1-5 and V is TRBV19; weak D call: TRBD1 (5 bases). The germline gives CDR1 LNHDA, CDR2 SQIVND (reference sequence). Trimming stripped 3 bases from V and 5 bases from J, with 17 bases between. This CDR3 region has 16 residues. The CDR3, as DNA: TGTGCCAGTAGTATGTTGACGGCGGGGGGATATCAGCCCCAGCATTTT. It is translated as CASSMLTAGGYQPQHF.

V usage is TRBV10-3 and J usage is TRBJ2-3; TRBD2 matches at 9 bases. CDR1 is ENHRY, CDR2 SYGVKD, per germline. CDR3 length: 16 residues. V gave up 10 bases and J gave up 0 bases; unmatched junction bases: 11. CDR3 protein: CATPVRLAASTDTQYF. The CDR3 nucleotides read TGTGCCACCCCTGTGAGACTAGCGGCCAGCACAGATACGCAGTATTTT.

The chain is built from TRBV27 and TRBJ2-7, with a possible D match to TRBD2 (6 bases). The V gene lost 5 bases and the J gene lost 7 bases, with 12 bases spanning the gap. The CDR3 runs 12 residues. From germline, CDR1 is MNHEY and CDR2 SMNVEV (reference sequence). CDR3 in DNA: TGTGCCAGCAGTCCGGGAGCGAGGGAGCAGTACTTC. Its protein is CASSPGAREQYF.

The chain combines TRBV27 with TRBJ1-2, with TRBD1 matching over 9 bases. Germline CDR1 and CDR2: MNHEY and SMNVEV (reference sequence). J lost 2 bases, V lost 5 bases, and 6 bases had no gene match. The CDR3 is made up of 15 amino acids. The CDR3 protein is CASSPGTGRNYGYTF. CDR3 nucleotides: TGTGCCAGCAGTCCAGGGACAGGGAGGAACTATGGCTACACCTTC.

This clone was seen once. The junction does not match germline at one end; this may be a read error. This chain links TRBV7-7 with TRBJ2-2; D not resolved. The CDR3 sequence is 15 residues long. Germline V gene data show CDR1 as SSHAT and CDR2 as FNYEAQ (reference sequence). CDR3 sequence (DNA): TGTGCTAGCAGCCCGGTAGAGACGAACACCGGGGAGCTGTTTTTT. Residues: CASSPVETNTGELFF.

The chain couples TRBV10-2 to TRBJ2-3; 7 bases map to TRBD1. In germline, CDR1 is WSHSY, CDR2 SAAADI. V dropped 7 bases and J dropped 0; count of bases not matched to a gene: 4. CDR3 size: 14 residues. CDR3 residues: CASTRGISTDTQYF. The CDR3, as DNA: TGCGCCAGCACCAGGGGGATTAGCACAGATACGCAGTATTTT.

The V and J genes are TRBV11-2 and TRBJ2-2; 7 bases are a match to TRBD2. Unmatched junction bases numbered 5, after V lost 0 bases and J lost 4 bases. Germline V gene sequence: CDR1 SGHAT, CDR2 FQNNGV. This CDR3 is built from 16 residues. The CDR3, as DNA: TGTGCCAGCAGCTTAGAACGGGGGGTTTCCACCGGGGAGCTGTTTTTT. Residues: CASSLERGVSTGELFF.

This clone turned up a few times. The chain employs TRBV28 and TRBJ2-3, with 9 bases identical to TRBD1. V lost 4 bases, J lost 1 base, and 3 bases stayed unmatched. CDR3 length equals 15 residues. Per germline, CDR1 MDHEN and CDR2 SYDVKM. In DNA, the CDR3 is TGTGCCAGCAGTTGGACAGGGGTAGGCACAGATACGCAGTATTTT. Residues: CASSWTGVGTDTQYF.